The 17 T cell receptor beta chains below were found in one sample sequenced in a study of cytomegalovirus exposure and HLA in healthy donors. The PCR contained 60 Vbeta and 13 Jbeta primers. The assay was immunoSEQ multiplex PCR, and TCRdb's table has in-frame clones only and misses some. The data show 150,000 to 200,000 clones, with 65% to 80% seen just once and 4.5% to 5% held by the top ten. Material: PBMCs. These receptors all come from a man younger than 35 in good health and CMV-seropositive.

This clone was recorded once. This chain links TRBV18 with TRBJ1-2; 7 nucleotides match TRBD1. From germline, CDR1 is KGHSH and CDR2 LQKENI. V gave up 3 bases and J gave up 4 bases; unmatched junction bases: 5. The CDR3 has 14 residues. CDR3 sequence reads: CASSPAGQVYGYTF. The CDR3 nucleotides are TGTGCCAGCTCACCGGCCGGACAGGTCTATGGCTACACCTTC.

This chain links TRBV7-9 with TRBJ2-3; TRBD1 agrees at 9 bases. The CDR3 contains 15 residues. V shed 5 bases and J 4 bases; nucleotides not matched to a gene: 7. The germline V gene has CDR1 SEHNR and CDR2 FQNEAQ (reference sequence). The CDR3 bases are TGTGCCAGCAGCAGACAGGGGGGGGAACCAGATACGCAGTATTTT. This codes for CASSRQGGEPDTQYF.

The chain carries TRBV7-3 and TRBJ2-5; TRBD2 matches 8 bases. V lost 4 bases to trimming and J lost 4 bases; unmatched junction nucleotides: 5. The germline V gene encodes CDR1 SGHTA and CDR2 FQGTGA. The CDR3 runs to 14 residues. CDR3 in amino acids: CASSSSGGRETQYF. The CDR3 coding sequence is TGTGCCAGCAGCTCATCGGGGGGGAGAGAGACCCAGTACTTC. Using reference TRBV7-3 and TRBJ2-5 for the parts outside the CDR3, the full variable domain is GAGVSQTPSNKVTEKGKYVELRCDPISGHTALYWYRQSLGQGPEFLIYFQGTGAADDSGLPNDRFFAVRPEGSVSTLKIQRTERGDSAVYLCASSSSGGRETQYFGPGTRLLVL.

This clone was seen a few times. The V gene is TRBV5-5, the J gene TRBJ1-5; 9 nucleotides match TRBD1. With V trimmed by 3 bases and J by 0 bases, 4 bases remained unmatched. Germline-derived CDR1 and CDR2 are SGHKS and YYEKEE (reference sequence). The CDR3 length is 16 residues. DNA for the CDR3: TGTGCCAGCAGCTGGACAGGGGTTCATAGCAATCAGCCCCAGCATTTT. Translated, it gives CASSWTGVHSNQPQHF.

The chain uses TRBV6-1 and TRBJ1-6; D is unresolved. Trimming took 2 bases from V and 6 from J, leaving 17 bases between them. CDR3 length equals 17 residues. Germline CDR1 MNHNS, CDR2 SASEGT. CDR3 region: CASSETPSPVRNSPLHF. CDR3 bases: TGTGCCAGCAGTGAAACCCCGAGCCCGGTACGTAATTCACCCCTCCACTTT.

The count of this clone is one. This rearrangement joins TRBV4-2 to TRBJ2-5, with unresolved D. Germline-derived CDR1 and CDR2 are LGHNA and YNFKEQ. V was clipped by 3 bases and J by 2 bases, with 16 bases between them. The CDR3 has 16 residues. CDR3 region: CASSQTFLNPQETQYF. In DNA form, the CDR3 reads TGTGCCAGCAGCCAGACATTCCTAAACCCTCAAGAGACCCAGTACTTC.

The DNA of the CDR3 is TGTGCCAGTAGTATGGAGGTAAGCTCCTACAATGAGCAGTTCTTC. It yields the protein CASSMEVSSYNEQFF. J is TRBJ2-1 and V is TRBV19; D may be TRBD2 (5 bases). V was shortened by 3 bases and J by 0 bases, with 9 bases between the two germline ends. The CDR3 sequence is 15 residues long. Germline CDR1 and CDR2: LNHDA and SQIVND (reference sequence). The complete variable domain, with remaining parts taken from reference TRBV19 and TRBJ2-1, reads DGGITQSPKYLFRKEGQNVTLSCEQNLNHDAMYWYRQDPGQGLRLIYYSQIVNDFQKGDIAEGYSVSREKKESFPLTVTSAQKNPTAFYLCASSMEVSSYNEQFFGPGTRLTVL.

V is TRBV5-6 and J is TRBJ2-7; maybe TRBD2 (6 bases). This CDR3 has 14 residues. Germline CDR1 SGHDT, CDR2 YYEEEE. V was shortened by 4 bases and J by 2 bases, with 13 bases between the two germline ends. The CDR3 sequence: CASSPQGLPYEQYV. The CDR3 DNA reads as TGTGCCAGCAGCCCCCAAGGACTACCCTACGAGCAGTACGTC.

The chain links TRBV19 to TRBJ1-5; perhaps TRBD1 as D (5 bases). There are 13 residues in the CDR3. The V end lost 5 bases, the J end lost 6 bases, and 11 bases lay between the germline ends. Per the germline V gene, CDR1 is LNHDA and CDR2 is SQIVND (reference sequence). The CDR3 coding sequence is TGTGCCAGTAGTGCCAGGGAAACTCAGCCCCAGCATTTT. Protein: CASSARETQPQHF.

The table lists this clone with a count of one. The gene calls are TRBV6-6 and TRBJ1-5; D remains unclear. The CDR3 covers 16 residues. Germline loops: CDR1 MNHNY, CDR2 SVGAGI (reference sequence). V was clipped by 0 bases and J by 3 bases, with 12 bases between them. The CDR3 spells CASSYSGGQLNQPQHF. As DNA, the CDR3 is TGTGCCAGCAGTTACTCTGGTGGGCAGCTCAATCAGCCCCAGCATTTT.

Comments on this clone: Other DNA sequences within the sample encode an identical CDR3. The rearrangement uses TRBV7-9 and TRBJ1-3, with 7 bases fitting TRBD1. V lost 1 base, J lost 7 bases, and 1 base stayed unmatched. CDR1 and CDR2 (germline): SEHNR, FQNEAQ (reference sequence). The CDR3 runs to 13 residues. This CDR3 reads CASSLGQGNTIYF. In nucleotides, the CDR3 is TGTGCCAGCAGCTTAGGACAGGGCAACACCATATATTTT.

This clone was found once. This chain links TRBV29-1 with TRBJ1-1; the D gene is possibly TRBD1 (5 bases). Germline V gives CDR1 SQVTM, CDR2 ANQGSEA. V lost 4 bases and J lost 3, with 15 bases in between. The CDR3 is 14 residues long. The DNA of the CDR3 is TGCAGCGTTGCTGGGGGTCGGGAGGACACTGAAGCTTTCTTT. Encoded protein: CSVAGGREDTEAFF. The variable domain in full, completed from reference TRBV29-1 and TRBJ1-1, reads SAVISQKPSRDICQRGTSLTIQCQVDSQVTMMFWYRQQPGQSLTLIATANQGSEATYESGFVIDKFPISRPNLTFSTLTVSNMSPEDSSIYLCSVAGGREDTEAFFGQGTRLTVV.

The J gene is TRBJ1-5, the V gene TRBV4-1; a possible D gene is TRBD1 (5 bases). Germline V CDR1 and CDR2: MGHRA, YSYEKL. Trimming removed 1 base at V and 0 bases at J, with 16 bases between. The CDR3 is made up of 18 amino acids. The CDR3 nucleotides read TGCGCCAGCAGCCAAGTGGACATGGGATTGGCTAGCAATCAGCCCCAGCATTTT. Its protein is CASSQVDMGLASNQPQHF.

This clone has a single count. This rearrangement joins TRBV5-1 to TRBJ2-2; 7 positions match TRBD1. There are 16 residues in the CDR3. V was pared by 4 bases and J by 5 bases, with 11 bases of the junction left unmatched. Germline assignment: CDR1 SGHRS and CDR2 YFSETQ. The CDR3 here is CASSPSRDRGTGELFF. DNA for the CDR3: TGCGCCAGCAGCCCCAGCCGGGACAGAGGAACCGGGGAGCTGTTTTTT.

The chain carries TRBV18 and TRBJ1-1, with 12 bases fitting TRBD1. The CDR3 sequence is 19 residues long. V dropped 3 bases and J dropped 0; count of bases not matched to a gene: 11. The germline gives CDR1 KGHSH, CDR2 LQKENI. The CDR3 loop reads CASSPPGQGAPDLNTEAFF. The CDR3 nucleotides are TGTGCCAGCTCACCCCCGGGACAGGGGGCCCCAGATTTGAACACTGAAGCTTTCTTT. The whole variable domain, filled in from reference TRBV18 and TRBJ1-1, reads NAGVMQNPRHLVRRRGQEARLRCSPMKGHSHVYWYRQLPEEGLKFMVYLQKENIIDESGMPKERFSAEFPKEGPSILRIQQVVRGDSAAYFCASSPPGQGAPDLNTEAFFGQGTRLTVV.

J is TRBJ2-2 and V is TRBV5-6; D ambiguous. V shed 5 bases and J shed 4 bases, with 12 bases lying between them. Germline lookup yields CDR1 SGHDT and CDR2 YYEEEE. This CDR3 region has 14 residues. The chain's CDR3 is CASSLPGGTGELFF. CDR3 in DNA: TGTGCCAGCAGTTTGCCTGGCGGCACCGGGGAGCTGTTTTTT.

The chain couples TRBV5-1 to TRBJ2-3, with D perhaps TRBD1 (6 bases). Deletions cut 2 bases from V and 2 bases from J, with 15 bases between. The CDR3 spans 16 residues. CDR1 SGHRS and CDR2 YFSETQ come from the germline V gene. CDR3 nucleotide sequence: TGCGCCAGCAGCTTACAGGGAGCAGCGGACACAGATACGCAGTATTTT. As protein: CASSLQGAADTDTQYF.